This note documents a single TCR beta chain sequence. This record belongs to a study of blood T cell repertoires in COVID-19. Study background: Collection of acute and convalescent COVID-19 samples took place in the United States, Italy and Spain. Sample material is recorded as cDNA or gDNA derived from T cells, B-cell-depleted T cells, or PBMCs.

Libraries were prepared by immunoSEQ multiplex PCR; TCRdb keeps only in-frame clonotypes and omits some of them. The table shows about 250,000 clones, with about 80% occurring only once. The V and J ends lost 4 bases and 6 bases respectively, with 12 bases between them. The CDR3 is made up of 13 amino acids. The germline gives CDR1 MNHNY, CDR2 SVGAGI (reference sequence). The chain employs TRBV6-6 and TRBJ1-2, with TRBD1 as a possible D gene (5 bases). This receptor was taken from a man aged 80 or over with acute or convalescent COVID-19. The sequenced sample consisted of peripheral blood. The DNA for the CDR3 is TGTGCCAGCAGTTCAACCGGGGGGGATGGCTACACCTTC. As protein: CASSSTGGDGYTF.